This is a list of T cell receptor beta chains from one sample in a study of T cells expressing NK-cell markers. TCRdb reprocessed the 5' RACE reads and keeps a single row for each CDR3 protein, giving no DNA. This listing includes about 460,000 distinct CDR3 sequences. The sample was blood T cells: a sorted CD56 or NKG2C T cell subset, CD4+ or CD8+ T cells, or bulk PBMC T cells (not recorded which). Receptor source: a woman between 45 and 60 years old in good health. CDR3s include the opening cysteine and the closing phenylalanine or tryptophan. The order of the fields is V gene, J gene, CDR3 protein.

v_call: TRBV7-8
j_call: TRBJ1-1
cdr3_aa: CASSLGYGGEAFF

v_call: TRBV14
j_call: TRBJ1-2
cdr3_aa: CASSQVAGLYGYTF

v_call: TRBV5-1
j_call: TRBJ1-2
cdr3_aa: CASSPDSEGVGRGYTF

v_call: TRBV5-1
j_call: TRBJ2-4
cdr3_aa: CASWADPGQNIQYF

v_call: TRBV7-8
j_call: TRBJ1-4
cdr3_aa: CASSITRTGGEKLFF

v_call: TRBV11-2
j_call: TRBJ2-5
cdr3_aa: CASRIGRGIETQYF

v_call: TRBV7-9
j_call: TRBJ1-3
cdr3_aa: CASSLDRLKSSGNTIYF

v_call: TRBV24-1
j_call: TRBJ2-1
cdr3_aa: CATSDPDGRSSYNEQFF

v_call: TRBV10-3
j_call: TRBJ2-3
cdr3_aa: CAISAENHTQYF

v_call: TRBV27
j_call: TRBJ2-7
cdr3_aa: CASSSIAGVSHEQYF

v_call: TRBV4-1
j_call: TRBJ1-4
cdr3_aa: CASSQEPATNEKLFF

v_call: TRBV11-2
j_call: TRBJ1-2
cdr3_aa: CASSLGVASYGYTF

v_call: TRBV10-3
j_call: TRBJ2-2
cdr3_aa: CATAGADYTGELFF

v_call: TRBV20-1
j_call: TRBJ1-4
cdr3_aa: CSAPRAGRTNEKLFF

v_call: TRBV19
j_call: TRBJ1-5
cdr3_aa: CASRDSDLSWPQHF

v_call: TRBV24-1
j_call: TRBJ2-5
cdr3_aa: CATSAGGTGETQYF

v_call: TRBV18
j_call: TRBJ2-1
cdr3_aa: CASSPIQGSSYNEQFF

v_call: TRBV18
j_call: TRBJ2-7
cdr3_aa: CASSPEFGQQYF

v_call: TRBV5-1
j_call: TRBJ1-2
cdr3_aa: CASSFEGYGYTF

v_call: TRBV15
j_call: TRBJ1-3
cdr3_aa: CATSRRFQGILSGNTIYF

v_call: TRBV5-1
j_call: TRBJ2-1
cdr3_aa: CASGLAGANEQFF

v_call: TRBV19
j_call: TRBJ1-1
cdr3_aa: CASKERRGNTEAFF

v_call: TRBV10-3
j_call: TRBJ2-3
cdr3_aa: CAAAVSVGSNTDTQYF

v_call: TRBV10-3
j_call: TRBJ2-1
cdr3_aa: CAISPGQGIDNEQFF

v_call: TRBV11-1
j_call: TRBJ2-2
cdr3_aa: CASSPGSGGVLFF